This is a list of T cell receptor beta chains from one sample in a study of cytomegalovirus exposure and HLA in healthy donors. TCRdb's table, derived via immunoSEQ multiplex PCR, lists solely in-frame clones and lacks some. This repertoire shows around 92,000 clones, 65% to 75% found once; its top ten account for around 3%. Sequencing input: PBMCs. Receptors were obtained from a female donor in good health and CMV-seropositive. Each CDR3 is given with its conserved first and last residue. D genes are given only for firm matches. Size values are once, few and many counts, or a class for expanded clones, and some rows have none.

clone_size: .; d_call: TRBD2; v_call: TRBV7-2; j_call: TRBJ2-5; cdr3_length: 17; cdr3_aa: CASSLRGAGAGQETQYF; cdr3_nt: TGTGCCAGCAGCCTGCGGGGGGCAGGGGCGGGCCAAGAGACCCAGTACTTC
clone_size: .; d_call: .; v_call: TRBV5-1; j_call: TRBJ2-3; cdr3_length: 16; cdr3_aa: CASSHFRAGSTDTQYF; cdr3_nt: TGCGCCAGCAGCCATTTCCGAGCAGGGAGCACAGATACGCAGTATTTT
clone_size: .; d_call: .; v_call: TRBV7-6; j_call: TRBJ2-2; cdr3_length: 16; cdr3_aa: CASSLLSGGNTGELFF; cdr3_nt: TGTGCCAGCAGCTTACTCTCCGGCGGGAACACCGGGGAGCTGTTTTTT
clone_size: .; d_call: .; v_call: TRBV14; j_call: TRBJ2-3; cdr3_length: 12; cdr3_aa: CASSQTGRTQYF; cdr3_nt: TGTGCCAGCAGCCAGACAGGGAGGACGCAGTATTTT
clone_size: once; d_call: .; v_call: TRBV27; j_call: TRBJ2-3; cdr3_length: 14; cdr3_aa: CASRRTVSTDTQYF; cdr3_nt: TGTGCCAGCCGTAGGACAGTCTCCACAGATACGCAGTATTTT
clone_size: .; d_call: .; v_call: TRBV30; j_call: TRBJ1-2; cdr3_length: 13; cdr3_aa: CAWSPTYNYGYTF; cdr3_nt: TGTGCCTGGAGTCCAACATACAACTATGGCTACACCTTC
clone_size: .; d_call: TRBD2; v_call: TRBV7-2; j_call: TRBJ2-5; cdr3_length: 18; cdr3_aa: CASSLKERGGPLQETQYF; cdr3_nt: TGTGCCAGCAGCTTAAAGGAGCGGGGGGGACCTCTACAAGAGACCCAGTACTTC
clone_size: .; d_call: TRBD1; v_call: TRBV20-1; j_call: TRBJ2-5; cdr3_length: 11; cdr3_aa: CSARGDRDEYF; cdr3_nt: TGCAGTGCTAGAGGGGACAGGGATGAGTACTTC
clone_size: .; d_call: TRBD2; v_call: TRBV4-1; j_call: TRBJ2-5; cdr3_length: 18; cdr3_aa: CASSLIAGTRPYQETQYF; cdr3_nt: TGCGCCAGCAGCTTAATAGCGGGGACCCGCCCCTACCAAGAGACCCAGTACTTC
clone_size: .; d_call: TRBD2; v_call: TRBV4-3; j_call: TRBJ2-5; cdr3_length: 17; cdr3_aa: CASSEGGMRGGGETQYF; cdr3_nt: TGCGCCAGCAGCGAAGGGGGGATGCGGGGGGGAGGAGAGACCCAGTACTTC
clone_size: .; d_call: TRBD2; v_call: TRBV5-1; j_call: TRBJ2-5; cdr3_length: 14; cdr3_aa: CASSLIAGQETQYF; cdr3_nt: TGCGCCAGCAGCTTGATAGCGGGACAAGAGACCCAGTACTTC
clone_size: .; d_call: TRBD2; v_call: TRBV9; j_call: TRBJ2-1; cdr3_length: 16; cdr3_aa: CASSVRSGRAGSEQFF; cdr3_nt: TGTGCCAGCAGCGTCCGGAGCGGGAGGGCCGGGAGCGAGCAGTTCTTC
clone_size: .; d_call: TRBD1; v_call: TRBV14; j_call: TRBJ1-6; cdr3_length: 14; cdr3_aa: CASSPGQGGSPLHF; cdr3_nt: TGTGCCAGCAGCCCGGGACAGGGAGGCTCACCCCTCCACTTT
clone_size: .; d_call: .; v_call: TRBV28; j_call: TRBJ2-7; cdr3_length: 17; cdr3_aa: CASSLLLGTGLSYEQYF; cdr3_nt: TGTGCCAGCAGTTTATTGTTGGGGACGGGACTCTCCTACGAGCAGTACTTC
clone_size: .; d_call: TRBD2; v_call: TRBV27; j_call: TRBJ2-7; cdr3_length: 15; cdr3_aa: CASPGLAGGPVEQYF; cdr3_nt: TGTGCCAGTCCGGGACTAGCGGGAGGGCCGGTGGAGCAGTACTTC
clone_size: .; d_call: .; v_call: TRBV7-2; j_call: TRBJ1-5; cdr3_length: 13; cdr3_aa: CASSEQGFQPQHF; cdr3_nt: TGTGCCAGCAGCGAACAGGGATTCCAGCCCCAGCATTTT
clone_size: .; d_call: TRBD1; v_call: TRBV4-1; j_call: TRBJ1-2; cdr3_length: 15; cdr3_aa: CASSQGQGVAYGYTF; cdr3_nt: TGCGCCAGCAGCCAAGGGCAGGGGGTGGCCTATGGCTACACCTTC
clone_size: .; d_call: TRBD1; v_call: TRBV6-1; j_call: TRBJ1-1; cdr3_length: 13; cdr3_aa: CASSGGQGTEAFF; cdr3_nt: TGTGCCAGCAGTGGGGGACAGGGGACTGAAGCTTTCTTT
clone_size: .; d_call: .; v_call: TRBV6-1; j_call: TRBJ1-5; cdr3_length: 14; cdr3_aa: CASLRGIGNQPQHF; cdr3_nt: TGTGCCAGCCTCAGGGGTATCGGCAATCAGCCCCAGCATTTT
clone_size: .; d_call: .; v_call: TRBV5-1; j_call: TRBJ1-3; cdr3_length: 14; cdr3_aa: CASSLASSGNTIYF; cdr3_nt: TGCGCCAGCAGCTTGGCCAGCTCTGGAAACACCATATATTTT
clone_size: .; d_call: .; v_call: TRBV10-3; j_call: TRBJ1-5; cdr3_length: 15; cdr3_aa: CAISDWTEGNQPQHF; cdr3_nt: TGTGCCATCAGTGATTGGACAGAGGGCAATCAGCCCCAGCATTTT
clone_size: .; d_call: .; v_call: TRBV30; j_call: TRBJ1-1; cdr3_length: 15; cdr3_aa: CAWSSGTGVVTEAFF; cdr3_nt: TGTGCCTGGAGTTCGGGGACGGGGGTAGTCACTGAAGCTTTCTTT
clone_size: .; d_call: TRBD2; v_call: TRBV4-1; j_call: TRBJ2-5; cdr3_length: 18; cdr3_aa: CASSQDMAGGFPVREQYF; cdr3_nt: TGCGCCAGCAGCCAAGATATGGCGGGGGGCTTCCCCGTCCGGGAGCAGTACTTC
clone_size: .; d_call: .; v_call: TRBV30; j_call: TRBJ2-2; cdr3_length: 14; cdr3_aa: CAGLAGVRTGELFF; cdr3_nt: TGTGCCGGACTCGCTGGGGTAAGGACCGGGGAGCTGTTTTTT
clone_size: .; d_call: .; v_call: TRBV28; j_call: TRBJ1-2; cdr3_length: 13; cdr3_aa: CASSLTRGYGYTF; cdr3_nt: TGTGCCAGCAGCCTCACCAGGGGCTATGGCTACACCTTC
clone_size: .; d_call: .; v_call: TRBV30; j_call: TRBJ2-2; cdr3_length: 15; cdr3_aa: CAWSNELTVPGELFF; cdr3_nt: TGTGCCTGGAGTAACGAGCTTACGGTCCCCGGGGAGCTGTTTTTT
clone_size: .; d_call: .; v_call: TRBV6-1; j_call: TRBJ1-2; cdr3_length: 14; cdr3_aa: CASYSGGLNAGYTF; cdr3_nt: TGTGCCAGTTACAGTGGGGGGTTGAACGCTGGCTACACCTTC
clone_size: .; d_call: TRBD1; v_call: TRBV28; j_call: TRBJ1-2; cdr3_length: 15; cdr3_aa: CASSAPGQENYGYTF; cdr3_nt: TGTGCCAGCAGTGCACCGGGACAGGAGAACTATGGCTACACCTTC
clone_size: .; d_call: .; v_call: TRBV4-2; j_call: TRBJ1-3; cdr3_length: 16; cdr3_aa: CASSQSPGQSGNTIYF; cdr3_nt: TGTGCCAGCAGCCAATCCCCCGGACAGTCTGGAAACACCATATATTTT
clone_size: .; d_call: TRBD2; v_call: TRBV6-4; j_call: TRBJ2-1; cdr3_length: 14; cdr3_aa: CASMETSGGNEQFF; cdr3_nt: TGTGCCAGCATGGAAACTAGCGGGGGGAATGAGCAGTTCTTC
clone_size: .; d_call: .; v_call: TRBV15; j_call: TRBJ1-2; cdr3_length: 14; cdr3_aa: CATSREGGVYPYTF; cdr3_nt: TGTGCCACCAGCAGGGAGGGAGGGGTTTACCCCTACACCTTC
clone_size: .; d_call: .; v_call: TRBV7-3; j_call: TRBJ2-7; cdr3_length: 13; cdr3_aa: CASSLISAGEQYF; cdr3_nt: TGTGCCAGCAGCTTAATATCCGCGGGGGAGCAGTACTTC
clone_size: .; d_call: .; v_call: TRBV30; j_call: TRBJ1-1; cdr3_length: 14; cdr3_aa: CALDFRLGRAEAFF; cdr3_nt: TGTGCCTTGGATTTTAGACTGGGCAGGGCTGAAGCTTTCTTT
clone_size: .; d_call: .; v_call: TRBV7-9; j_call: TRBJ2-7; cdr3_length: 13; cdr3_aa: CASSKNRGGEQYF; cdr3_nt: TGTGCCAGCAGCAAAAACAGGGGGGGCGAGCAGTACTTC
clone_size: .; d_call: TRBD1; v_call: TRBV15; j_call: TRBJ2-7; cdr3_length: 15; cdr3_aa: CATSSNRDRGTLAYF; cdr3_nt: TGTGCCACCAGCAGCAACCGGGACAGGGGGACCCTTGCGTACTTC
clone_size: .; d_call: TRBD1; v_call: TRBV30; j_call: TRBJ2-1; cdr3_length: 14; cdr3_aa: CAWTTGTGYREQFF; cdr3_nt: TGTGCCTGGACTACCGGGACAGGGTATCGGGAGCAGTTCTTC
clone_size: .; d_call: .; v_call: TRBV4-3; j_call: TRBJ1-2; cdr3_length: 16; cdr3_aa: CASSQDLQTKTYGYTF; cdr3_nt: TGCGCCAGCAGCCAAGATTTACAGACTAAAACCTATGGCTACACCTTC
clone_size: .; d_call: TRBD2; v_call: TRBV7-3; j_call: TRBJ2-3; cdr3_length: 14; cdr3_aa: CASSLSGGADTQYF; cdr3_nt: TGTGCCAGCAGCTTGAGCGGGGGGGCAGATACGCAGTATTTT
clone_size: .; d_call: .; v_call: TRBV5-4; j_call: TRBJ1-1; cdr3_length: 16; cdr3_aa: CASSSPLLKGFTEAFF; cdr3_nt: TGTGCCAGCAGCTCGCCCCTGTTAAAGGGGTTTACTGAAGCTTTCTTT
clone_size: .; d_call: .; v_call: TRBV20-1; j_call: TRBJ1-1; cdr3_length: 11; cdr3_aa: CSARDRTEAFF; cdr3_nt: TGCAGTGCTAGAGATAGAACTGAAGCTTTCTTT
clone_size: .; d_call: .; v_call: TRBV11-2; j_call: TRBJ2-1; cdr3_length: 16; cdr3_aa: CASSLGEEILYNEQFF; cdr3_nt: TGTGCCAGCAGCCTAGGGGAGGAGATTCTATACAATGAGCAGTTCTTC
clone_size: .; d_call: TRBD1; v_call: TRBV7-8; j_call: TRBJ2-1; cdr3_length: 14; cdr3_aa: CASSPDRAYNEQFF; cdr3_nt: TGTGCCAGCAGCCCTGACAGGGCCTACAATGAGCAGTTCTTC
clone_size: .; d_call: TRBD1; v_call: TRBV29-1; j_call: TRBJ2-7; cdr3_length: 13; cdr3_aa: CSVRTGGTYEQYF; cdr3_nt: TGCAGCGTCCGGACAGGGGGCACCTACGAGCAGTACTTC
clone_size: .; d_call: .; v_call: TRBV7-2; j_call: TRBJ2-3; cdr3_length: 16; cdr3_aa: CASSLGATRGTDTQYF; cdr3_nt: TGTGCCAGCAGCTTAGGGGCCACCAGAGGGACAGATACGCAGTATTTT
clone_size: .; d_call: TRBD2; v_call: TRBV10-1; j_call: TRBJ2-3; cdr3_length: 14; cdr3_aa: CASRAGTGGDTQYF; cdr3_nt: TGCGCCAGCAGAGCCGGGACGGGGGGGGATACGCAGTATTTT
clone_size: .; d_call: TRBD1; v_call: TRBV5-6; j_call: TRBJ2-6; cdr3_length: 15; cdr3_aa: CASSVPGGRANVLTF; cdr3_nt: TGTGCCAGCAGCGTTCCAGGGGGTCGGGCCAACGTCCTGACTTTC
clone_size: .; d_call: .; v_call: TRBV28; j_call: TRBJ1-2; cdr3_length: 12; cdr3_aa: CASMELRYGYTF; cdr3_nt: TGTGCCAGCATGGAACTGCGGTATGGCTACACCTTC
clone_size: few; d_call: .; v_call: TRBV19; j_call: TRBJ1-1; cdr3_length: 12; cdr3_aa: CASNQGNTEAFF; cdr3_nt: TGTGCCAGTAATCAGGGGAACACTGAAGCTTTCTTT
clone_size: .; d_call: TRBD1; v_call: TRBV28; j_call: TRBJ2-7; cdr3_length: 11; cdr3_aa: CASYRGYEQYF; cdr3_nt: TGTGCCAGCTACAGGGGTTACGAGCAGTACTTC
clone_size: .; d_call: .; v_call: TRBV4-1; j_call: TRBJ2-5; cdr3_length: 16; cdr3_aa: CASSQVGVLYQETQYF; cdr3_nt: TGCGCCAGCAGCCAAGTAGGGGTCCTGTACCAAGAGACCCAGTACTTC